Shown below are 2 T cell receptor beta chains from a single sample sequenced in a study of Ad26.COV2.S vaccination and SARS-CoV-2 variants (dated by TCRdb to the early 2020s). The library was prepared using the immunoSEQ multiplex PCR assay. TCRdb obtained this table from immuneACCESS and retained in-frame rearrangements with V and J assigned. These tables miss some clones; where compared with another copy, unresolved V genes account for less than half of the shortfall, and the remainder is unexplained. The sample profile shows about 350,000 clones; approximately 85% of them were found once. About 3.3% of the sample lies in the top ten. Sample treatment or condition, as interpreted from the label and publication: approximately 18 received Ad26.COV2.S at low or high dose, single or two shots; a few received placebo; per-sample allocation not given. Repertoires of vaccine and placebo recipients were sequenced from samples taken on day 63 after the first injection.

The starting material was peripheral blood, obtained in a trial of Ad26.COV2.S vaccine versus placebo. These TCRs come from a person aged 18-60 years who received the Ad26.COV2.S COVID-19 vaccine or a placebo.

The chain has TRBV2 and TRBJ2-2, with D maybe TRBD2 (5 bases). Germline CDR1 and CDR2: SNHLY and FYNNEI. The V end was cut by 5 bases, the J end by 4 bases, with 11 bases between. There are 14 residues in the CDR3. CDR3 region: CASSPGLGTGELFF. The CDR3 DNA reads TGTGCCAGCAGTCCCGGACTTGGCACCGGGGAGCTGTTTTTT.

The chain combines TRBV6-6 with TRBJ2-3, with D possibly TRBD2 on 5 matching bases. This CDR3 has 15 amino acids. Germline values: CDR1 MNHNY, CDR2 SVGAGI (reference sequence). V dropped 2 bases and J dropped 4 bases, with 13 bases sitting between them. CDR3 region: CASSYVREGADTQYF. The CDR3 coding sequence is TGTGCCAGCAGTTACGTTCGGGAAGGCGCAGATACGCAGTATTTT.